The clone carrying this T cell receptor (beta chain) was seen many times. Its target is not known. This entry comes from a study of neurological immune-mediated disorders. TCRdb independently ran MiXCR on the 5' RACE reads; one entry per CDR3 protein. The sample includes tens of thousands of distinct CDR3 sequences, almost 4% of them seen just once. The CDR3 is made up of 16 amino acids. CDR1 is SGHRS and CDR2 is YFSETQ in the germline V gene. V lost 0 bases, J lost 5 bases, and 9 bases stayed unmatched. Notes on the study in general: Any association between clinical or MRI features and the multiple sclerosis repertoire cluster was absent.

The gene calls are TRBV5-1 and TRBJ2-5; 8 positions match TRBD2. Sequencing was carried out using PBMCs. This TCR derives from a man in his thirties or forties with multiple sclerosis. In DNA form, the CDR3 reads TGCGCCAGCAGCTTGGCCGGGCCAACGGGAGGGGAGACCCAGTACTTC. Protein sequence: CASSLAGPTGGETQYF.